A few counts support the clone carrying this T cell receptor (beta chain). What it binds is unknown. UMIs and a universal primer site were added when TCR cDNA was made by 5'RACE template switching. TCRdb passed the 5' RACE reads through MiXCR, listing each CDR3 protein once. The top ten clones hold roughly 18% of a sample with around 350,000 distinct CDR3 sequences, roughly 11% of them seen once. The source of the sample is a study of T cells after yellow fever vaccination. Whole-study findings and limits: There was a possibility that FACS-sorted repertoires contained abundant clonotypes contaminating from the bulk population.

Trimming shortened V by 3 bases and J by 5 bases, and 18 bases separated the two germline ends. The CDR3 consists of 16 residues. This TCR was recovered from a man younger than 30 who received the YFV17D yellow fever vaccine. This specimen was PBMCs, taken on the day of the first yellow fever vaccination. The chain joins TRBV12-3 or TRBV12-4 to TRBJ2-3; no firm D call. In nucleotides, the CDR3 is TGTGCCAGCAGTTTTTCCCCTCCTTTAGTTCAAGATACGCAGTATTTT. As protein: CASSFSPPLVQDTQYF.